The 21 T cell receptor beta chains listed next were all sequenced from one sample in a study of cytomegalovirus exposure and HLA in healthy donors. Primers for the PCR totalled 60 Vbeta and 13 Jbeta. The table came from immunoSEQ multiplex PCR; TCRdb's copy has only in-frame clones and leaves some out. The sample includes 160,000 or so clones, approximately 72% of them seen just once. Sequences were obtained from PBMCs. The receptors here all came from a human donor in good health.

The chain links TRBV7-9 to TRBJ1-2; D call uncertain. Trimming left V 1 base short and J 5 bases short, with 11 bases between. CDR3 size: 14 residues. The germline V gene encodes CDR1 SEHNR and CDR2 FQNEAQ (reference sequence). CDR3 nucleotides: TGTGCCAGCAGCTTAGATACGGCGGTATATGGCTACACCTTC. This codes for CASSLDTAVYGYTF.

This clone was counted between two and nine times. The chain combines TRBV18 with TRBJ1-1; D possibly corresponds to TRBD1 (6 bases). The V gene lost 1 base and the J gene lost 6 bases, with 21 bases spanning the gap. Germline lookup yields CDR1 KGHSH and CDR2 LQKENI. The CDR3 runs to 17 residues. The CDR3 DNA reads TGTGCCAGCTCACCACAGCCGCCGTATCAGGGGCTGTCTGAAGCTTTCTTT. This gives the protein CASSPQPPYQGLSEAFF.

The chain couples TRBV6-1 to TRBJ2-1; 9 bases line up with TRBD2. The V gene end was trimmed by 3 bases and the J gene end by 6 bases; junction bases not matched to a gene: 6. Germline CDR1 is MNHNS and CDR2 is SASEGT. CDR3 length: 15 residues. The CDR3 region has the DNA TGTGCCAGCAGTGAGATGAGCGGGGGGACCAATGAGCAGTTCTTC. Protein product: CASSEMSGGTNEQFF.

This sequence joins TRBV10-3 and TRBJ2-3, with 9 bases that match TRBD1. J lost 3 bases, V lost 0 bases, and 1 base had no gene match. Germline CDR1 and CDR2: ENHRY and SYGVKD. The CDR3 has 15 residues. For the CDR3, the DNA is TGTGCCATCAGTGAGTCGACAGGGGGAACAGATACGCAGTATTTT. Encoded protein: CAISESTGGTDTQYF.

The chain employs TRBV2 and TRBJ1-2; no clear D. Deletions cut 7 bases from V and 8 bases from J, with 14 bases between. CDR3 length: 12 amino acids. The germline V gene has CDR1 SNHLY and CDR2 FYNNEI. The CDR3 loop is CASMRGSYGYTF. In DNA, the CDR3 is TGTGCCAGCATGAGAGGGTCTTACGGCTACACCTTC.

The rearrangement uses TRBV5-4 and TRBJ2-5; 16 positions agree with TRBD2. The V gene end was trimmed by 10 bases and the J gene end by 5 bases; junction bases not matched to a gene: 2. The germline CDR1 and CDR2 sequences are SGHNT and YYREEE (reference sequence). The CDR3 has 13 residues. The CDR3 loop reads CAGGLAGGETQYF. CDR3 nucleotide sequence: TGTGCCGGGGGACTAGCGGGAGGGGAGACCCAGTACTTC. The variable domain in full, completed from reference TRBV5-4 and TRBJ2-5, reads ETGVTQSPTHLIKTRGQQVTLRCSSQSGHNTVSWYQQALGQGPQFIFQYYREEENGRGNFPPRFSGLQFPNYSSELNVNALELDDSALYLCAGGLAGGETQYFGPGTRLLVL.

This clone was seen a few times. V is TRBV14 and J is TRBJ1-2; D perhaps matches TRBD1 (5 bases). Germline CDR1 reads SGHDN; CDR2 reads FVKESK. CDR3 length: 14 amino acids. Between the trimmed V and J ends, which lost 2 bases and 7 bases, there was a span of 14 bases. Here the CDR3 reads CASSQIEMGGGYTF. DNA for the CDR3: TGTGCCAGCAGCCAAATCGAGATGGGGGGTGGCTACACCTTC.

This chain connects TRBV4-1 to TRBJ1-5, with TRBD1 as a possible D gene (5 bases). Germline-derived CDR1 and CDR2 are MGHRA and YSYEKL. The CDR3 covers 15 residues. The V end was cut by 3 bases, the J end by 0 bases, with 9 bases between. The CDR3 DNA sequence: TGCGCCAGCAGCCAGGGACTGAGTAGCAATCAGCCCCAGCATTTT. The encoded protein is CASSQGLSSNQPQHF.

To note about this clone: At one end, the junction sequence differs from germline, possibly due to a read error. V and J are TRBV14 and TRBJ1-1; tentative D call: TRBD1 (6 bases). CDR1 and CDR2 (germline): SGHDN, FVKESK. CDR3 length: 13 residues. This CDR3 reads CASTQRGGTEAFF. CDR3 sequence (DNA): TGTGCCAGCACCCAAAGGGGGGGCACTGAAGCTTTCTTT.

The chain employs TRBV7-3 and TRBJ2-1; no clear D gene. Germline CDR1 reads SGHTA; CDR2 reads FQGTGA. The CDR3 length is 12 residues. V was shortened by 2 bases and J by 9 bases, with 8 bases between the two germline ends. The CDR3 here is CASSLSSGEQFF. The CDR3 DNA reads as TGTGCCAGCAGCTTATCGTCGGGTGAGCAGTTCTTC.

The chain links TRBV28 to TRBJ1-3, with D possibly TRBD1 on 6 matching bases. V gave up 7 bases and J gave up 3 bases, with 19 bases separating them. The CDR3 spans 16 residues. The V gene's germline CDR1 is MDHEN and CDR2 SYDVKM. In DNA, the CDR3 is TGTGCCAGCATTTCGGGGGGCATGCTCTTTGGAAACACCATATATTTT. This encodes CASISGGMLFGNTIYF.

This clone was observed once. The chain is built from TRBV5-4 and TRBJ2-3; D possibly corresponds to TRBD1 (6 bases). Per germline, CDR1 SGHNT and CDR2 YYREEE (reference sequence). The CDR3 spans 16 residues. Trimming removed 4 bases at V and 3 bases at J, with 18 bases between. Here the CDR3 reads CASSRKTGQQTDTQYF. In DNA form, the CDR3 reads TGTGCCAGCAGCCGTAAAACGGGACAACAAACAGATACGCAGTATTTT.

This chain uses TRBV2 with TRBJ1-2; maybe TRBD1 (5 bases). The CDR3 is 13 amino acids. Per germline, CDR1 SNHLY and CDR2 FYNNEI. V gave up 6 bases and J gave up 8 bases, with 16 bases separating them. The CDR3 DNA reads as TGTGCCAGCAGCCTGGACATCCTCTTAGGCTACACCTTC. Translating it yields CASSLDILLGYTF.

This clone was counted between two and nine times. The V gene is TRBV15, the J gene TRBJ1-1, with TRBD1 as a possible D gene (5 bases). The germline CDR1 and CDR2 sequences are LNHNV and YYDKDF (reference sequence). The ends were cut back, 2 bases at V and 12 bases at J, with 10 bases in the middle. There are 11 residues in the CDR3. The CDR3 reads CATSRSSGTFF. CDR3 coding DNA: TGTGCCACCAGCAGATCGTCAGGGACTTTCTTT.

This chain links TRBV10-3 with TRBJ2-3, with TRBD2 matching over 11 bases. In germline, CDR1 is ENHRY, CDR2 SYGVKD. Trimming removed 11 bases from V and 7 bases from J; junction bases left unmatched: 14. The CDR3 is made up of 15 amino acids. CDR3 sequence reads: CASSAGTSGRNTQYF. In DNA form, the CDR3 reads TGTGCCTCAAGCGCCGGGACTAGCGGCCGTAATACGCAGTATTTT.

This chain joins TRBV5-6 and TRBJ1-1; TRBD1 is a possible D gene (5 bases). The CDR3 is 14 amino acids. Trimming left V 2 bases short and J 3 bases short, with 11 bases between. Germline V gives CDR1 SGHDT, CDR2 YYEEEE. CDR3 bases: TGTGCCAGCAGCTTTTTAGGGGAGGACACTGAAGCTTTCTTT. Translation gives CASSFLGEDTEAFF.

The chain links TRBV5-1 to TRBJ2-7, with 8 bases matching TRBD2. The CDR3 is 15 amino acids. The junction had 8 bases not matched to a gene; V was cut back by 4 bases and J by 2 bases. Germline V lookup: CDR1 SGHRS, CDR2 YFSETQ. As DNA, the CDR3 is TGCGCCAGCAGCCTTACTAGCGGTTGGACCTACGAGCAGTACTTC. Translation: CASSLTSGWTYEQYF.

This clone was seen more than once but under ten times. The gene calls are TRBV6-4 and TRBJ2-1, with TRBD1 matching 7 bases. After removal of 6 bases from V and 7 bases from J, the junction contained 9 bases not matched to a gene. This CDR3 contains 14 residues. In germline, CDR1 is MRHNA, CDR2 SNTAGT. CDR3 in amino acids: CASRRGQAWNEQFF. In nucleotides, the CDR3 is TGTGCCAGCAGGCGAGGACAGGCCTGGAATGAGCAGTTCTTC.

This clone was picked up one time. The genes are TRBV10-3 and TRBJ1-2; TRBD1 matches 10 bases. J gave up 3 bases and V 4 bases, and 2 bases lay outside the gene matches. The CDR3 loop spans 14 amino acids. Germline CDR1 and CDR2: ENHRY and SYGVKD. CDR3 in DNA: TGTGCCATCAGTGGGGACAGGGGAGACTATGGCTACACCTTC. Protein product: CAISGDRGDYGYTF.

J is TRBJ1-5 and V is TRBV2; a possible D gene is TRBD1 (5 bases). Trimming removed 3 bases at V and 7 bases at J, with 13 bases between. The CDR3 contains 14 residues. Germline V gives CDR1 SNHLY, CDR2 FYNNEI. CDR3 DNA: TGTGCCAGCAGTGAGGCGGGGAGGGACCAGCCCCAGCATTTT. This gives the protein CASSEAGRDQPQHF.

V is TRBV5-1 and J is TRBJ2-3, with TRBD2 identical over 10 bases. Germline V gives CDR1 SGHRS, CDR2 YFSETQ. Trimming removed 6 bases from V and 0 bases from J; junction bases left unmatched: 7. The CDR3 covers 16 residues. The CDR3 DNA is TGCGCCAGCAAACTAATAGCGGGGGGAAGCACAGATACGCAGTATTTT. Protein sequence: CASKLIAGGSTDTQYF.